This T cell receptor (beta chain) was captured in a study of CD8 T cells in ankylosing spondylitis. Unmatched junction bases numbered 3, after V lost 0 bases and J lost 10 bases. CDR1 is LGHNA and CDR2 is YNFKEQ in the germline V gene. The CDR3 has 14 amino acids. This clonotype was observed at least ten times. Quantitative 5'-RACE with molecular barcodes generated TCR beta libraries. MiXCR, run by TCRdb on the 5' RACE reads, gives a single entry per CDR3 protein. The table includes some 130,000 distinct CDR3 sequences, 9.3% detected once. Material for sequencing was blood, either unsorted or a sorted T cell fraction (not recorded which). The gene calls are TRBV4-2 and TRBJ2-1; 10 bases fit TRBD2. This receptor was identified in a male donor with ankylosing spondylitis or in good health (not recorded which). In DNA form, the CDR3 reads TGTGCCAGCAGCCAAGATCTAGCGGGAGCCGAGCAGTTCTTC. Translating it yields CASSQDLAGAEQFF.